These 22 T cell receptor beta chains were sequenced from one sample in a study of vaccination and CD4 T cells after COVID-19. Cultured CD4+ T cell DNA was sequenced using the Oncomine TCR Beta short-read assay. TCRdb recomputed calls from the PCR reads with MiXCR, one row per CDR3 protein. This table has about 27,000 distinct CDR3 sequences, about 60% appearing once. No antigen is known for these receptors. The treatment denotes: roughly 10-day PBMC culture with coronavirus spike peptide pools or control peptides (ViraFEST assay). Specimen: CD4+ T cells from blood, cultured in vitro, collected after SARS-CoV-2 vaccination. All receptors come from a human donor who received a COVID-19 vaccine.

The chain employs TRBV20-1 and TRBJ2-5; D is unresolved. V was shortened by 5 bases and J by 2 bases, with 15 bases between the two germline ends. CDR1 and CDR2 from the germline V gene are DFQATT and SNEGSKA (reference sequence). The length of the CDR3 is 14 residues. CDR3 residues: CSARPHWAQETQYF. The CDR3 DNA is TGCAGTGCTCGCCCGCATTGGGCTCAAGAGACCCAGTACTTC.

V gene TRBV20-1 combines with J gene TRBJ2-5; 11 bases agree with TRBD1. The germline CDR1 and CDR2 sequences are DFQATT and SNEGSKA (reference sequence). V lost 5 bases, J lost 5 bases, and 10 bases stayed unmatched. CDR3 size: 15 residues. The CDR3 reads CSAAVDRGRFETQYF. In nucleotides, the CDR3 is TGCAGTGCTGCCGTGGACAGGGGGCGTTTCGAGACCCAGTACTTC.

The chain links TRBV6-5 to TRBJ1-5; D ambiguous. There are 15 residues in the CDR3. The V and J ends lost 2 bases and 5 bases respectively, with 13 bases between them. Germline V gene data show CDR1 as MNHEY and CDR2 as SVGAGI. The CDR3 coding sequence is TGTGCCAGCAGTTACGATTCTACCCAATATCAGCCCCAGCATTTT. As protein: CASSYDSTQYQPQHF.

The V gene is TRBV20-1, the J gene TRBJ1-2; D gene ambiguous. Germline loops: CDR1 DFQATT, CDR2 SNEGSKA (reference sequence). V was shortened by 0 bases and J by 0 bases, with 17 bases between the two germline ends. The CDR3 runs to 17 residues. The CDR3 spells CSARDVPSQPSNYGYTF. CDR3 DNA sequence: TGCAGTGCTAGAGATGTTCCTTCTCAGCCCTCTAACTATGGCTACACCTTC.

The CDR3 protein is CASSLESRLAGVHSYNEQFF. In DNA, the CDR3 is TGTGCCAGCAGCTTAGAGTCTCGGCTAGCGGGGGTCCACTCCTACAATGAGCAGTTCTTC. The chain has TRBV7-9 and TRBJ2-1; 10 bases are a match to TRBD2. After removal of 1 base from V and 0 bases from J, the junction contained 12 bases not matched to a gene. The CDR3 extends over 20 amino acids. Germline assignment: CDR1 SEHNR and CDR2 FQNEAQ (reference sequence).

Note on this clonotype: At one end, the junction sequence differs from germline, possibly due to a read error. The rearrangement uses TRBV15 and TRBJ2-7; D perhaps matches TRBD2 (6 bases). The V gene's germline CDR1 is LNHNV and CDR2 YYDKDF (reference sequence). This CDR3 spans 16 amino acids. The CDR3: CATIRDFGGGEYEQYF. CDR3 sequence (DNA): TGTGCCACCATCAGAGATTTCGGGGGTGGCGAGTACGAGCAGTACTTC. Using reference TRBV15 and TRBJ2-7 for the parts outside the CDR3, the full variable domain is DAMVIQNPRYQVTQFGKPVTLSCSQTLNHNVMYWYQQKSSQAPKLLFHYYDKDFNNEADTPDNFQSRRPNTSFCFLDIRSPGLGDTAMYLCATIRDFGGGEYEQYFGPGTRLTVT.

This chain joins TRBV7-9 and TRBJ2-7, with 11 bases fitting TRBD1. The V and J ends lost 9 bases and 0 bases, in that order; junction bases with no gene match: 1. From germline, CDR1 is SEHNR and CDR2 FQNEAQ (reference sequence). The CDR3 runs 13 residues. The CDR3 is CASGQGASYEQYF. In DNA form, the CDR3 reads TGTGCCAGTGGACAGGGGGCCTCCTACGAGCAGTACTTC.

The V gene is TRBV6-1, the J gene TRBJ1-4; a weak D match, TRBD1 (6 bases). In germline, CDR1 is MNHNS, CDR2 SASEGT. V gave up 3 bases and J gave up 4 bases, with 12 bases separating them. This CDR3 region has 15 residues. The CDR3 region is CASSDPGGYNEKLFF. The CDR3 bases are TGTGCCAGCAGTGACCCGGGGGGCTATAATGAAAAACTGTTTTTT.

CDR3 region: CSARPGLFSPYEQYF. The CDR3 DNA follows: TGCAGTGCTCGACCGGGCCTTTTTAGTCCCTACGAGCAGTACTTC. This chain joins TRBV20-1 and TRBJ2-7; D uncertain. The CDR3 is made up of 15 amino acids. Germline V CDR1 and CDR2: DFQATT, SNEGSKA (reference sequence). V dropped 5 bases and J dropped 2 bases, with 19 bases sitting between them.

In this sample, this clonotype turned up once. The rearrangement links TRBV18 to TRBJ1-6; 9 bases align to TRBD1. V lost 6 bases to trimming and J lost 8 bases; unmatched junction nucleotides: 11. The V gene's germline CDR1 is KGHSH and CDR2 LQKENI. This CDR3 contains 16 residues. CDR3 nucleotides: TGTGCCAGCTCCCTCGACTTCCGGGACAGGGATTCACCCCTCCACTTT. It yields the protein CASSLDFRDRDSPLHF.

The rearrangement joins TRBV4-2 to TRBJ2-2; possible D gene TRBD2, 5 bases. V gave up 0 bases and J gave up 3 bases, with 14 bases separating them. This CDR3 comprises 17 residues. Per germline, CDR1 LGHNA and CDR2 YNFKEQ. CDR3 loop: CASSQDRGQPDTGELFF. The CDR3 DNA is TGTGCCAGCAGCCAAGATCGGGGTCAACCGGACACCGGGGAGCTGTTTTTT.

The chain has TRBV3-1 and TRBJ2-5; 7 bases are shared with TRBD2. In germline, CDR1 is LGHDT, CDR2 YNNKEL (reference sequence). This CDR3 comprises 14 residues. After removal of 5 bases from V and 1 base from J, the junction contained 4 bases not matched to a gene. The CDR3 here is CASSFGGGQETQYF. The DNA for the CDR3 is TGTGCCAGCAGCTTCGGCGGGGGCCAAGAGACCCAGTACTTC.

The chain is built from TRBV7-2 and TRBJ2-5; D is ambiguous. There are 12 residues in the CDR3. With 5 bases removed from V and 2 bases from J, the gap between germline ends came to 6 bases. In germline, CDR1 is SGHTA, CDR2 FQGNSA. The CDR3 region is CASSPRQETQYF. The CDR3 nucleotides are TGTGCCAGCAGCCCCCGTCAAGAGACCCAGTACTTC.

The CDR3 sequence is CASSTVTGLGETQYF. The CDR3 DNA sequence: TGTGCCAGTAGTACCGTGACAGGGCTTGGGGAGACCCAGTACTTC. This sequence joins TRBV19 and TRBJ2-5, with 7 nucleotides matching TRBD1. Germline V gene lookup returns CDR1 LNHDA and CDR2 SQIVND (reference sequence). The CDR3 runs 15 residues. The junction had 10 bases not matched to a gene; V was cut back by 4 bases and J by 5 bases.

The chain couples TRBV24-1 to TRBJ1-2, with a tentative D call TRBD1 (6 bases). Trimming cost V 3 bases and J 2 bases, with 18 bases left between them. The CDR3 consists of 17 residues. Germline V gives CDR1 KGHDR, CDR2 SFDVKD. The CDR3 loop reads CATSDREVGGLNYGYTF. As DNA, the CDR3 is TGTGCCACCAGTGATCGGGAAGTGGGGGGGCTGAACTATGGCTACACCTTC.

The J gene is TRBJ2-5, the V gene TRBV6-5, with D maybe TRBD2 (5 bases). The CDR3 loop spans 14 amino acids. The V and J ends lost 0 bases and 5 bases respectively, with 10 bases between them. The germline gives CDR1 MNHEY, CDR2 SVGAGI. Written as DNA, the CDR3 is TGTGCCAGCAGTTACTCCTGGACTTCGGAGACCCAGTACTTC. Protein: CASSYSWTSETQYF.

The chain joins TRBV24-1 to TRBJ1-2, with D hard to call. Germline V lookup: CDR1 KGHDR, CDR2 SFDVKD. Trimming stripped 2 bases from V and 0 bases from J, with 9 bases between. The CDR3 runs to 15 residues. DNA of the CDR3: TGTGCCACCAGTGATTCGGCAGCAGCTAACTATGGCTACACCTTC. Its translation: CATSDSAAANYGYTF.

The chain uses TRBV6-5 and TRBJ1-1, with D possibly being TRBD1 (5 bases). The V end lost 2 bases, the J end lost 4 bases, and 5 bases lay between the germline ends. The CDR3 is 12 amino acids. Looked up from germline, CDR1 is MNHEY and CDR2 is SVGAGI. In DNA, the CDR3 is TGTGCCAGCAGTTACGGGGGCACTGAAGCTTTCTTT. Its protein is CASSYGGTEAFF.

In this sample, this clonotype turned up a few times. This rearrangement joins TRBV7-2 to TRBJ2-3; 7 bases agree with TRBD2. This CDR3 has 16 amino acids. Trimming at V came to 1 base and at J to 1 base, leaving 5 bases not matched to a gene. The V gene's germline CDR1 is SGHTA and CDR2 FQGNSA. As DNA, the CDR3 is TGTGCCAGCAGCTTAGATACGGGGGGAGGCACAGATACGCAGTATTTT. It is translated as CASSLDTGGGTDTQYF.

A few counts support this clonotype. The CDR3 region has the DNA TGTGCCAGACCCCAGGGTGCCATGAACACTGAAGCTTTCTTT. This sequence encodes CARPQGAMNTEAFF. The chain employs TRBV27 and TRBJ1-1; tentatively, D is TRBD1 (5 bases). This CDR3 comprises 14 residues. V was trimmed by 9 bases and J by 0 bases, leaving 14 bases between them. CDR1 and CDR2 (germline): MNHEY, SMNVEV (reference sequence).

The DNA of the CDR3 is TGTGCCAGCAAATCCGACAGGACCTCTAATCAGCCCCAGCATTTT. It yields the protein CASKSDRTSNQPQHF. The chain has TRBV2 and TRBJ1-5, with D possibly being TRBD1 (6 bases). Germline V gene sequence: CDR1 SNHLY, CDR2 FYNNEI. Trimming shortened V by 7 bases and J by 4 bases, and 17 bases separated the two germline ends. This CDR3 is built from 15 residues.

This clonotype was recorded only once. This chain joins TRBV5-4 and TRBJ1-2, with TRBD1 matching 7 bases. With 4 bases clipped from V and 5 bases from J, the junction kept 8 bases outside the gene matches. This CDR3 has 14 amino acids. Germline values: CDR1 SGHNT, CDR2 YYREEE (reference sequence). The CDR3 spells CASSRREGAYGYTF. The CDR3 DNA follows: TGTGCCAGCAGCCGTCGGGAGGGGGCGTATGGCTACACCTTC.